These 10 T cell receptor beta chains were sequenced from one sample in a study of shared clonotypes between healthy human individuals. Only in-frame clones appear in the TCRdb table, and some are missing; sequencing was by immunoSEQ multiplex PCR. In the table there are about 650,000 clones, over 95% of which are singletons. Naive CD8 isolation took CD45RO-negative cells positively selected for CCR7 and excluded terminally differentiated effector memory CD45RA+ cells. Sequencing was performed on naive CD8+ T cells sorted from blood. The source of these receptors is a woman under 40 in good health.

The chain combines TRBV27 with TRBJ1-5; tentative D call: TRBD1 (5 bases). CDR1 and CDR2 from the germline V gene are MNHEY and SMNVEV (reference sequence). The CDR3 extends over 16 amino acids. V lost 1 base, J lost 0 bases, and 10 bases lay in between. The CDR3 reads CASSLLGLSSNQPQHF. The CDR3 DNA reads TGTGCCAGCAGTTTATTGGGGCTTAGTAGCAATCAGCCCCAGCATTTT.

The genes are TRBV28 and TRBJ1-1, with TRBD1 matching over 11 bases. Germline-derived CDR1 and CDR2 are MDHEN and SYDVKM. Losses at the gene ends were 8 bases for V and 1 base for J; bases not matched to a gene: 6. The CDR3 loop spans 15 amino acids. CDR3 nucleotides: TGTGCCAGCTATCCGGGACAGGGGGAGAACACTGAAGCTTTCTTT. Encoded protein: CASYPGQGENTEAFF.

This rearrangement joins TRBV2 to TRBJ1-5, with D possibly TRBD1 on 5 matching bases. CDR3 length: 15 residues. Germline V gene sequence: CDR1 SNHLY, CDR2 FYNNEI. V lost 4 bases to trimming and J lost 5 bases, with 15 bases between them. The CDR3 loop is CASSAVGEGDQPQHF. The CDR3 bases are TGTGCCAGCAGTGCTGTAGGGGAGGGAGATCAGCCCCAGCATTTT.

The sample holds one count of this clone. This chain uses TRBV4-1 with TRBJ1-1; D is possibly TRBD1 (5 bases). The V gene's germline CDR1 is MGHRA and CDR2 YSYEKL. The CDR3 consists of 15 residues. V was clipped by 0 bases and J by 5 bases, with 13 bases between them. The CDR3 region has the DNA TGCGCCAGCAGCCAAGATGCGAGGGGAGGAACTGAAGCTTTCTTT. Its translation: CASSQDARGGTEAFF.

The V and J genes are TRBV28 and TRBJ1-5, with D possibly matching TRBD1 (5 bases). Trimming shortened V by 9 bases and J by 1 base, and 13 bases separated the two germline ends. Germline values: CDR1 MDHEN, CDR2 SYDVKM. The CDR3 consists of 14 residues. CDR3 sequence: CASGGTASNQPQHF. In nucleotides, the CDR3 is TGTGCCAGTGGGGGGACGGCGAGCAATCAGCCCCAGCATTTT.

The chain uses TRBV7-6 and TRBJ2-7; D unresolved. V was pared by 5 bases and J by 7 bases, with 15 bases between. From germline, CDR1 is SGHVS and CDR2 FNYEAQ. CDR3 length: 13 residues. Here the CDR3 DNA reads TGTGCCAGCAGCCCCTCAACCCGGTTGGAGCAGTACTTC. Protein sequence: CASSPSTRLEQYF.

This chain links TRBV27 with TRBJ2-1, with unresolved D. The V end lost 3 bases, the J end lost 6 bases, and 12 bases lay between the germline ends. Germline loops: CDR1 MNHEY, CDR2 SMNVEV (reference sequence). This CDR3 region has 14 residues. This chain's CDR3 is CASSFVPGRNEQFF. The CDR3 DNA sequence: TGTGCCAGCAGTTTCGTCCCGGGTCGCAATGAGCAGTTCTTC.

The rearrangement joins TRBV7-9 to TRBJ1-5; D unresolved. The CDR3 runs to 14 residues. Germline CDR1 is SEHNR and CDR2 is FQNEAQ (reference sequence). V lost 1 base to trimming and J lost 6 bases, with 10 bases between them. The CDR3 DNA is TGTGCCAGCAGCTTAGGCGGGGATAGTCAGCCCCAGCATTTT. It is translated as CASSLGGDSQPQHF. Drawing the rest from reference TRBV7-9 and TRBJ1-5, the complete variable domain is DTGVSQNPRHKITKRGQNVTFRCDPISEHNRLYWYRQTLGQGPEFLTYFQNEAQLEKSRLLSDRFSAERPKGSFSTLEIQRTEQGDSAMYLCASSLGGDSQPQHFGDGTRLSIL.

The V gene is TRBV21-1, the J gene TRBJ2-1. TRBV21-1 constitutes a pseudogene. This CDR3 spans 13 amino acids. CDR3 protein: CASSKGRRYEQFF. The CDR3, as DNA: TGTGCCAGCAGCAAAGGGCGAAGATATGAGCAGTTCTTC.

J is TRBJ2-7 and V is TRBV28, with TRBD1 matching over 7 bases. The V and J ends lost 2 bases and 5 bases, in that order; junction bases with no gene match: 18. This CDR3 comprises 18 residues. The V gene's germline CDR1 is MDHEN and CDR2 SYDVKM. DNA of the CDR3: TGTGCCAGCAGTTTAGGCATCGGGACAGATAAGATCGAGGACGAGCAGTACTTC. Translating it yields CASSLGIGTDKIEDEQYF.